The rows below give T cell receptor beta chains drawn from one sample of a study of cytomegalovirus exposure and HLA in healthy donors. Some clones are missing from TCRdb's copy, which holds only in-frame ones; the method was immunoSEQ multiplex PCR. Here the sample spans about 99,000 clones, around 65% being singletons. Sequences were obtained from PBMCs. The receptors stem from a woman in her forties or fifties in good health and CMV-seronegative. Each CDR3 is given with its conserved first and last residue. A D gene is named only where the DNA matches it firmly. Not all rows give a size; the values are once, few, many and, for expanded clones, a class.

>TRBJ2-3|TRBD1|.|16|TRBV19
CASSRSTGTGADTQYF
TGTGCCAGTAGTAGATCCACCGGGACAGGAGCAGATACGCAGTATTTT
>TRBJ1-6|TRBD1|few|15|TRBV5-1
CASSPWTGGNSPLHF
TGCGCCAGCAGCCCCTGGACAGGGGGGAATTCACCCCTCCACTTT
>TRBJ2-1|TRBD1|.|16|TRBV25-1
CASSAPYRGSYNEQFF
TGTGCCAGCAGCGCGCCCTACAGGGGATCCTACAATGAGCAGTTCTTC
>TRBJ1-5|.|.|15|TRBV7-2
CASSLFGQGGQPQHF
TGTGCCAGCAGCTTATTTGGGCAGGGAGGTCAGCCCCAGCATTTT
>TRBJ1-1|.|.|15|TRBV28
CASSLPTGMNTEAFF
TGTGCCAGCAGTTTACCAACAGGGATGAACACTGAAGCTTTCTTT
>TRBJ2-1|TRBD2|.|14|TRBV6-1
CASSVPTLAGEQFF
TGTGCCAGCAGTGTTCCGACTCTAGCGGGTGAGCAGTTCTTC
>TRBJ2-7|TRBD2|.|16|TRBV4-1
CASSQVLAGDLYEQYF
TGCGCCAGCAGCCAGGTTCTAGCGGGGGACCTGTACGAGCAGTACTTC
>TRBJ1-3|.|.|14|TRBV7-3
CASSFGGIGNTIYF
TGTGCCAGCAGCTTTGGAGGGATTGGAAACACCATATATTTT
>TRBJ2-1|TRBD2|.|13|TRBV5-1
CASSAGGNNEQFF
TGCGCCAGCAGTGCGGGAGGAAACAATGAGCAGTTCTTC
>TRBJ1-4|.|.|14|TRBV30
CAWRGRGGGEKLFF
TGTGCCTGGAGGGGACGTGGGGGCGGGGAAAAACTGTTTTTT
>TRBJ1-1|.|once|13|TRBV11-3
CASSSEITVEAFF
TGTGCCAGCAGCTCAGAGATCACGGTTGAAGCTTTCTTT
>TRBJ1-6|TRBD1|few|14|TRBV2
CASRTGGGWSPLHF
TGTGCCAGCAGGACAGGGGGCGGATGGTCACCCCTCCACTTT
>TRBJ2-7|.|few|13|TRBV11-3
CASSERDNYEQYF
TGTGCCAGCAGCGAACGGGACAACTACGAGCAGTACTTC
>TRBJ2-2|TRBD2|.|15|TRBV7-8
CASSLVAGWTGELFF
TGTGCCAGCAGCTTAGTAGCGGGCTGGACCGGGGAGCTGTTTTTT
>TRBJ2-5|TRBD1|.|14|TRBV5-1
CASSFSGQQETQYF
TGCGCCAGCAGCTTCTCGGGACAGCAAGAGACCCAGTACTTC
>TRBJ2-1|.|.|14|TRBV18
CASSPAGVWNEQFF
TGTGCCAGCTCTCCTGCAGGGGTTTGGAATGAGCAGTTCTTC
>TRBJ2-7|TRBD2|few|15|TRBV4-1
CASSPTGLAVDEQYF
TGCGCCAGCAGCCCCACCGGACTAGCGGTCGACGAGCAGTACTTC
>TRBJ2-7|TRBD2|few|15|TRBV7-3
CASSLLSGGVYEQYF
TGTGCCAGCAGCTTACTTAGCGGGGGGGTCTACGAGCAGTACTTC
>TRBJ2-7|TRBD1|.|15|TRBV7-9
CASSPRDRGLYEQYF
TGTGCCAGCAGCCCCAGGGACAGGGGGCTCTACGAGCAGTACTTC
>TRBJ2-1|TRBD2|few|13|TRBV12-5
CASELGGGNEQFF
TGTGCTAGTGAACTCGGGGGGGGAAATGAGCAGTTCTTC
>TRBJ2-1|TRBD2|.|19|TRBV7-9
CASSLAGGYGTSGDNEQFF
TGTGCCAGCAGCTTAGCGGGGGGGTACGGGACTAGCGGTGACAATGAGCAGTTCTTC
>TRBJ1-6|TRBD1|.|15|TRBV4-1
CASSPGTGINSPLHF
TGCGCCAGCAGCCCCGGGACAGGGATTAATTCACCCCTCCACTTT
>TRBJ2-3|TRBD2|.|14|TRBV10-3
CAIGAGGPVDTQYF
TGTGCCATCGGAGCGGGGGGGCCGGTAGATACGCAGTATTTT
>TRBJ2-7|TRBD1|.|14|TRBV19
CASSISTGGNEQYF
TGTGCCAGTAGTATCTCTACAGGGGGCAACGAGCAGTACTTC
>TRBJ2-7|TRBD2|.|14|TRBV13
CASSLSGRNNEQYF
TGTGCCAGCAGCTTAAGCGGGAGGAACAACGAGCAGTACTTC
>TRBJ2-1|TRBD2|.|16|TRBV4-1
CASSPSGGAYYNEQFF
TGCGCCAGCAGCCCTAGCGGGGGGGCATACTACAATGAGCAGTTCTTC
>TRBJ1-5|.|.|17|TRBV5-3
CARSPEPQGPDVQPQHF
TGTGCCAGAAGCCCCGAGCCCCAGGGTCCGGACGTGCAGCCCCAGCATTTT
>TRBJ2-4|.|few|13|TRBV18
CASSPLSENIQYF
TGTGCCAGCTCACCCTTAAGCGAAAACATTCAGTACTTC
>TRBJ1-4|.|.|12|TRBV29-1
CSVVQDNEKLFF
TGCAGCGTTGTACAGGATAATGAAAAACTGTTTTTT
>TRBJ2-1|.|.|15|TRBV10-2
CASRQDGGSYNEQFF
TGCGCCAGCAGACAAGACGGAGGCTCCTACAATGAGCAGTTCTTC
>TRBJ2-5|.|.|14|TRBV6-1
CASSLGGIQETQYF
TGTGCCAGCAGTCTAGGGGGAATACAAGAGACCCAGTACTTC
>TRBJ2-7|TRBD1|.|13|TRBV5-1
CASSQGTATHRYF
TGCGCCAGCAGCCAAGGGACAGCTACTCACAGGTACTTC
>TRBJ2-4|.|.|15|TRBV27
CASSFYPIAKNIQYF
TGTGCCAGCAGTTTTTACCCTATAGCCAAAAACATTCAGTACTTC
>TRBJ2-1|TRBD1|.|14|TRBV18
CASSRAQGVDEQFF
TGTGCCAGCTCGAGGGCCCAGGGGGTCGATGAGCAGTTCTTC
>TRBJ2-5|.|.|15|TRBV6-5
CASSFQQGWWETQYF
TGTGCCAGCAGTTTTCAACAGGGATGGTGGGAGACCCAGTACTTC
>TRBJ2-1|TRBD1|.|15|TRBV29-1
CSVEPQRTGGDEQFF
TGCAGCGTTGAACCCCAGCGGACAGGGGGCGATGAGCAGTTCTTC
>TRBJ1-6|TRBD1|.|14|TRBV7-8
CASSLRGGYSPLHF
TGTGCCAGCAGCTTAAGAGGGGGCTACTCACCCCTCCACTTT
>TRBJ2-3|.|.|15|TRBV19
CASSRPGANTDTQYF
TGTGCCAGTAGTCGGCCAGGGGCAAACACAGATACGCAGTATTTT
>TRBJ1-6|.|.|13|TRBV5-8
CASSPNRVSPLHF
TGTGCCAGCAGCCCCAACAGGGTTTCACCCCTCCACTTT
>TRBJ2-7|.|.|13|TRBV4-3
CASSPDLGYEQYF
TGCGCCAGCAGCCCGGATCTAGGCTACGAGCAGTACTTC
>TRBJ2-5|.|.|11|TRBV2
CASSQEETQYF
TGTGCCAGCAGTCAGGAAGAGACCCAGTACTTC
>TRBJ2-2|.|.|14|TRBV2
CASRATGGTGELFF
TGTGCCAGCAGGGCGACAGGTGGCACCGGGGAGCTGTTTTTT
>TRBJ2-3|.|.|19|TRBV9
CASSVADYSVEDIRDTQYF
TGTGCCAGCAGCGTAGCTGATTACTCTGTTGAGGATATAAGAGATACGCAGTATTTT
>TRBJ1-5|.|.|14|TRBV6-5
CASSYRYSNQPQHF
TGTGCCAGCAGTTACCGCTATAGCAATCAGCCCCAGCATTTT
>TRBJ2-7|TRBD2|.|14|TRBV5-6
CASSSPGGLGEQYF
TGTGCCAGCAGCTCCCCGGGGGGGTTAGGCGAGCAGTACTTC
>TRBJ2-1|TRBD2|.|16|TRBV5-1
CASSLVPIAGLDEQFF
TGCGCCAGCAGCTTGGTCCCCATAGCGGGATTGGATGAGCAGTTCTTC
>TRBJ2-1|.|.|15|TRBV5-4
CASTETETSPHEQFF
TGTGCCAGCACTGAAACGGAAACTAGCCCCCATGAGCAGTTCTTC
>TRBJ1-3|.|.|15|TRBV4-1
CASSQDNNSGNTIYF
TGCGCCAGCAGCCAGGACAATAACTCTGGAAACACCATATATTTT
>TRBJ1-4|.|.|15|TRBV28
CASSFGGATNEKLFF
TGTGCCAGCAGTTTCGGCGGCGCAACTAATGAAAAACTGTTTTTT
>TRBJ2-2|.|.|14|TRBV27
CASSLGHYTGELFF
TGTGCCAGCAGTTTGGGGCATTACACCGGGGAGCTGTTTTTT
>TRBJ1-5|TRBD1|.|16|TRBV4-1
CASSQVGTGSNQPQHF
TGCGCCAGCAGCCAAGTCGGGACAGGGAGCAATCAGCCCCAGCATTTT
>TRBJ2-5|.|.|16|TRBV6-1
CASSEHQGQHQETQYF
TGTGCCAGCAGTGAACATCAGGGACAACACCAAGAGACCCAGTACTTC
>TRBJ2-5|.|.|11|TRBV11-2
CASTDQETQYF
TGTGCCAGCACCGACCAAGAGACCCAGTACTTC
>TRBJ1-4|.|.|13|TRBV6-5
CASSYSPREKLFF
TGTGCCAGCAGTTACTCGCCTAGAGAAAAACTGTTTTTT
>TRBJ2-3|TRBD2|.|13|TRBV18
CASSLGEGDTQYF
TGTGCCAGCTCACTCGGGGAGGGAGATACGCAGTATTTT
>TRBJ2-7|TRBD2|.|15|TRBV19
CASSILAGGPYEQYF
TGTGCCAGTAGTATCTTAGCGGGAGGGCCCTACGAGCAGTACTTC
>TRBJ2-7|TRBD1|.|16|TRBV15
CATSRASGRGLGEQYF
TGTGCCACCAGCAGAGCGTCTGGAAGGGGGCTGGGTGAGCAGTACTTC